The T cell receptor beta chain under discussion was sequenced for a study of shared clonotypes between healthy human individuals. To note about this clone: Its cognate antigen is unknown. Other DNA variants within this sample encode the same CDR3.

Repertoires were generated with immunoSEQ multiplex PCR, while TCRdb's copy carries only in-frame clones and drops some. Of 1.5 million to 2.5 million clones in the sample, over 85% were seen once. The naive CD8 population came from CD45RO-negative cells selected for CCR7, without terminally differentiated effector memory CD45RA+ cells. The study's findings and limits: Clonotype sharing among donors was expected to depend on sequencing depth.

The sequence was obtained from a man aged 18 to 30 in good health. Specimen: naive CD8+ T cells sorted from blood.

Here the CDR3 reads CASSQDLAGYNEQFF. The CDR3 coding sequence is TGCGCCAGCAGCCAAGATCTAGCGGGCTACAATGAGCAGTTCTTC. V and J are TRBV4-3 and TRBJ2-1; TRBD2 aligns across 8 bases. J lost 3 bases, V lost 0 bases, and 1 base had no gene match. The CDR3 contains 15 residues. Germline V gives CDR1 LGHNA, CDR2 YSLEER.